The sample holds a few counts of the clone carrying this T cell receptor beta chain. Its specificity is not known. This sample was included in a study of blood T cells in healthy people across ages. General study findings and limits: Both higher diversity and more naive CD4+ cells marked long-lived donors when set against aged donors. The recorded TCR beta diversity per million T cells decreased in a roughly linear manner with age. Naive T cell percentage showed a strong correlation with the diversity of TCR beta.

Primed by a sample-barcoded 5' primer and a J-beta primer mix, a second PCR proceeded for 7 to 11 cycles. TCRdb fed the 5' RACE reads into MiXCR, producing one record per CDR3 protein. Here the sample spans 1.5 million to 2 million distinct CDR3 sequences, approximately 50% being singletons. PBMCs were isolated at a quantity of at least 6 million per sample. The CDR3 contains 12 residues. V shed 3 bases and J shed 5 bases, with 10 bases lying between them. Germline assignment: CDR1 SQVTM and CDR2 ANQGSEA. Sequencing input: blood. The chain has TRBV29-1 and TRBJ2-5; D gene unclear. This receptor was identified in a woman between 40 and 55 years old in good health. The CDR3 is CSVDQVKETQYF. Written as DNA, the CDR3 is TGCAGCGTTGACCAGGTGAAGGAGACCCAGTACTTC.